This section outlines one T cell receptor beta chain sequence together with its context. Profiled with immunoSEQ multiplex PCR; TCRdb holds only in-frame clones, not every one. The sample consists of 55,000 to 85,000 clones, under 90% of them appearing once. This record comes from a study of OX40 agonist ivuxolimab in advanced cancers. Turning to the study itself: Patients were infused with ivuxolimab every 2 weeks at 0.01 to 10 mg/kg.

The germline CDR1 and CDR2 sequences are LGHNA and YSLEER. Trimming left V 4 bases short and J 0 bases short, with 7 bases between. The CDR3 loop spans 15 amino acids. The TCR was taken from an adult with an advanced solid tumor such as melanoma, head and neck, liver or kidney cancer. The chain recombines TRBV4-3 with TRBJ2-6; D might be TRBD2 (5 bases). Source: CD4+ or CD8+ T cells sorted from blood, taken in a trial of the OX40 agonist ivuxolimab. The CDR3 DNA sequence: TGCGCCAGCAGCCTAGCGACCTCTGGGGCCAACGTCCTGACTTTC. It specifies CASSLATSGANVLTF.